This TCR beta chain is from a study of identifying expanded T cells in peripheral blood. V trimming: 4 bases; J trimming: 3 bases; junction bases outside the gene matches: 8. There are 16 residues in the CDR3. Germline CDR1 and CDR2: LNHDA and SQIVND (reference sequence). This table comes from immunoSEQ multiplex PCR, and its TCRdb copy is limited to in-frame clones, with some not included. The table records some 97,000 clones, 88% of them present only once. The chain uses TRBV19 and TRBJ2-7, with TRBD2 identical over 11 bases. Sequenced input: blood. This sequence originates from a person between 18 and 70 years old in good health. In nucleotides, the CDR3 is TGTGCCAGTAGTAGACTAGCGGGGACCGGTGGCTACGAGCAGTACTTC. Translation: CASSRLAGTGGYEQYF.